Listed here is a single TCR beta chain. One entry per CDR3 protein, called by TCRdb with MiXCR from the RT-PCR reads. In the table there are fewer than 4,500 distinct CDR3 sequences, 90% of which are singletons. This entry comes from a study of yellow fever vaccine responses in identical twins. V was clipped by 7 bases and J by 0 bases, with 12 bases between them. This CDR3 comprises 14 residues. CDR1 is SGHNT and CDR2 is YENEEA in the germline V gene. The TCR sequence derives from a woman aged 18 to 35 who received the yellow fever vaccine. Sequenced here: T cells from blood (PBMCs), unsorted or a sorted subset (not recorded which), sampled before or after yellow fever vaccination (not recorded which). V gene TRBV11-3 combines with J gene TRBJ1-1; D is unclear. In DNA form, the CDR3 reads TGTGCCAGCACCTTGATAATGGTGAACACTGAAGCTTTCTTT. The encoded protein is CASTLIMVNTEAFF.